The clone carrying this T cell receptor beta chain was detected only once. This sample is part of a study of blood T cell repertoires in COVID-19. Per the original data handling: Reference gene primer amplification gave nucleated cell count estimates. Some clones are missing from TCRdb's copy, which holds only in-frame ones; the method was immunoSEQ multiplex PCR. That table furnishes V, J and clone size, whereas the DNA furnished D and trimming. The table lists 100,000 to 150,000 clones, approximately 80% of them singletons. The sequence was obtained from a woman aged 50 to 60 with acute or convalescent COVID-19. The material sequenced was peripheral blood.

The CDR3 nucleotides read TGTGCCAGCAGTCAAGGACTAGTAGTAACCGGGGAGCTGTTTTTT. This gives the protein CASSQGLVVTGELFF. This chain connects TRBV6-2 or TRBV6-3 to TRBJ2-2; 7 positions match TRBD2. Losses at the gene ends were 5 bases for V and 5 bases for J; bases not matched to a gene: 8. The CDR3 length is 15 residues. CDR1 is MNHEY and CDR2 is SVGEGT in the germline V gene.